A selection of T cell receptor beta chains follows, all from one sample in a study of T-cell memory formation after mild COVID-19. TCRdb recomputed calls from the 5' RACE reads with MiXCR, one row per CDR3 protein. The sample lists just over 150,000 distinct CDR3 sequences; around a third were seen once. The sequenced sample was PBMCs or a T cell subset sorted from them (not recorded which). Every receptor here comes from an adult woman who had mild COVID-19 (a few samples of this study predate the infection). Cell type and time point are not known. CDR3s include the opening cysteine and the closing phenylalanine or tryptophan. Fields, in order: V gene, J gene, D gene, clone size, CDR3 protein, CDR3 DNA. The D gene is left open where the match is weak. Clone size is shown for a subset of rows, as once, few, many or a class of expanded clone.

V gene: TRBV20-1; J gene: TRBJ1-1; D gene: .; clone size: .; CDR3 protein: CSAPGRLNTEAFF; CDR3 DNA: TGCAGTGCTCCCGGACGGTTGAACACTGAAGCTTTCTTT
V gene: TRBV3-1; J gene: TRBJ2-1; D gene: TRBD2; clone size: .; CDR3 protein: CASSQYLAGAGNEQFF; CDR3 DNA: TGTGCCAGCAGCCAATACCTAGCGGGAGCTGGGAATGAGCAGTTCTTC
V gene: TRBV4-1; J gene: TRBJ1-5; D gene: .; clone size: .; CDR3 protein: CASSQDGTGNQPQHF; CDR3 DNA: TGCGCCAGCAGCCAAGATGGCACGGGCAATCAGCCCCAGCATTTT
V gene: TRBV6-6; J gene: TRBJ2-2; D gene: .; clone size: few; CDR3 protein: CASSNPNTGELFF; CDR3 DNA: TGTGCCAGCAGTAACCCGAACACCGGGGAGCTGTTTTTT
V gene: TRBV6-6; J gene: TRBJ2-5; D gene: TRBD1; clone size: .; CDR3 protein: CASSYGRGSETQYF; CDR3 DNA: TGTGCCAGCAGTTACGGCAGGGGGTCTGAGACCCAGTACTTC
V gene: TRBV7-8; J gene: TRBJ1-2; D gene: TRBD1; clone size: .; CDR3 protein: CASSLRDSTYGYTF; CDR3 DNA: TGTGCCAGCAGCTTGAGGGACAGTACCTATGGCTACACCTTC
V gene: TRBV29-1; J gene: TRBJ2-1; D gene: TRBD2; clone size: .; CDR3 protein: CSVERLAGGLEQFF; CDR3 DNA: TGCAGCGTTGAACGGCTAGCGGGGGGGCTTGAGCAGTTCTTC
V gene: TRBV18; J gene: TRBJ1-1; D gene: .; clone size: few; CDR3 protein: CASSPARRGDEAFF; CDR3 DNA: TGTGCCAGCTCACCGGCGAGGAGAGGGGATGAAGCTTTCTTT
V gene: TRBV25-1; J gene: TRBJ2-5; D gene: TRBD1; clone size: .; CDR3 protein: CASSSGQGAWETQYF; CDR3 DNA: TGTGCCAGCAGCTCGGGACAGGGGGCTTGGGAGACCCAGTACTTC
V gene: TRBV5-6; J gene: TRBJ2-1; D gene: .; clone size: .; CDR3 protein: CASSLDHYNEQFF; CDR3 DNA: TGTGCCAGCAGCTTGGACCACTACAATGAGCAGTTCTTC
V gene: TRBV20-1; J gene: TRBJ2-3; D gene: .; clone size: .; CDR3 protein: CSARQTYTDTQYF; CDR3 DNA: TGCAGTGCTCGGCAGACTTACACAGATACGCAGTATTTT
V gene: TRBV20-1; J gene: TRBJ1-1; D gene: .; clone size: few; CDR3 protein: CSARRHRTGPVEAFF; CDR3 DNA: TGCAGTGCTAGACGACACCGAACAGGGCCGGTTGAAGCTTTCTTT
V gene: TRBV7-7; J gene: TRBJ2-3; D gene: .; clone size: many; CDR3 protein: CASSLSPGTDTQYF; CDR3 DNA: TGTGCCAGCAGCTTATCGCCTGGCACAGATACGCAGTATTTT
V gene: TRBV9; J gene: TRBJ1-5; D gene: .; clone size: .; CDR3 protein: CASSPQGGGNQPQHF; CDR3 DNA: TGTGCCAGCAGCCCCCAAGGGGGGGGCAATCAGCCCCAGCATTTT
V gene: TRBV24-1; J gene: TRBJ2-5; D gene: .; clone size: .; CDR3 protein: CATSDNLPGPETQYF; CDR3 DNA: TGTGCCACCAGTGACAATCTTCCGGGTCCGGAGACCCAGTACTTC
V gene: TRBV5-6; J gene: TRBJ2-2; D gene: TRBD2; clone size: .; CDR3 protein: CASSFIAGDGELFF; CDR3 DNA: TGTGCCAGCAGCTTTATCGCGGGGGACGGGGAGCTGTTTTTT
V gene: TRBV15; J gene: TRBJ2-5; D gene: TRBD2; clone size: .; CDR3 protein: CATSREERGLETQYF; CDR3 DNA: TGTGCCACCAGCAGAGAAGAGCGGGGGCTTGAGACCCAGTACTTC
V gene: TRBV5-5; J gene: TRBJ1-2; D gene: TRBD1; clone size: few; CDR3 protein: CASSGIQGAGYTF; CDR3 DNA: TGTGCCAGCAGCGGTATACAGGGGGCCGGCTACACCTTC
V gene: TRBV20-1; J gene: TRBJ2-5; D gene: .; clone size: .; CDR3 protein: CSARVGRAGETQYF; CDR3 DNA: TGCAGTGCTAGAGTTGGGCGCGCTGGAGAGACCCAGTACTTC
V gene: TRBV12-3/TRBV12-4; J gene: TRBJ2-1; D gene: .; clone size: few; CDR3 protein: CASRKQGTNNEQFF; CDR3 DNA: TGTGCCAGCAGAAAACAGGGTACGAACAATGAGCAGTTCTTC
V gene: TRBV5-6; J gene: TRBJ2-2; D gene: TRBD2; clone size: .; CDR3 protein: CASSFIAGGLYTGELFF; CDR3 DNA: TGTGCCAGCAGCTTTATAGCGGGGGGCCTCTATACCGGGGAGCTGTTTTTT
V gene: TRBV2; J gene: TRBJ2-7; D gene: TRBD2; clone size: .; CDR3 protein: CASRGLAIEQYF; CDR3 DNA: TGTGCCAGCCGTGGACTAGCTATCGAGCAGTACTTC
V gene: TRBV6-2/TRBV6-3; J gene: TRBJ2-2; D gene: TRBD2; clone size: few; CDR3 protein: CASTLIAGGANTGELFF; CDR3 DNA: TGTGCCAGCACCCTCATAGCGGGAGGGGCGAACACCGGGGAGCTGTTTTTT
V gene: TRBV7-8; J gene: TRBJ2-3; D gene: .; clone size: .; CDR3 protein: CASSGRTDTSTDTQYF; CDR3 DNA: TGTGCCAGCAGCGGAAGGACAGACACTAGCACAGATACGCAGTATTTT
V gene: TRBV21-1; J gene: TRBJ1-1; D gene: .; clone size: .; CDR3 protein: CASSKAIQGRIENTEAFF; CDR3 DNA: TGTGCCAGCAGCAAAGCTATACAGGGACGGATTGAGAACACTGAAGCTTTCTTT
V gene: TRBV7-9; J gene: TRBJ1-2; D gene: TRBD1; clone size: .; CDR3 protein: CASSNRDRGRFTYGYTF; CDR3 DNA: TGTGCCAGCAGCAACCGGGACAGGGGGCGGTTTACCTATGGCTACACCTTC
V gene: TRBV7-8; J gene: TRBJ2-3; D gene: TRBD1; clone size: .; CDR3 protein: CASSLDRTGGPDTQYF; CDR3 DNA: TGTGCCAGCAGCTTAGACCGGACAGGGGGGCCGGATACGCAGTATTTT
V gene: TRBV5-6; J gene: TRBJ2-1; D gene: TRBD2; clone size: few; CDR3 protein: CASSLALAGGYEQFF; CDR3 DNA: TGTGCCAGCAGCTTGGCTCTAGCGGGAGGGTATGAGCAGTTCTTC
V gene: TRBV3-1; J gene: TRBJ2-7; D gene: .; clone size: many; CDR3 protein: CASSLHWTRTRDEQYF; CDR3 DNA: TGTGCCAGCAGCTTACACTGGACTCGAACACGGGACGAGCAGTACTTC
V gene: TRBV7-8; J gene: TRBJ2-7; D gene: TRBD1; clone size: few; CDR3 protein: CASSSVNRDRAREQYF; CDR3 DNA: TGTGCCAGCAGCTCTGTCAACCGGGACAGGGCCCGCGAGCAGTACTTC
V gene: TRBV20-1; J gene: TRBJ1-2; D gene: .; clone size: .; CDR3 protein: CSARGPRVNYGYTF; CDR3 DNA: TGCAGTGCTAGAGGCCCCAGGGTGAACTATGGCTACACCTTC
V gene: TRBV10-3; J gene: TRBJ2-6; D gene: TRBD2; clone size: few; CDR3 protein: CAIGREGPGANVLTF; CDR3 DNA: TGTGCCATAGGACGGGAGGGCCCCGGGGCCAACGTCCTGACTTTC
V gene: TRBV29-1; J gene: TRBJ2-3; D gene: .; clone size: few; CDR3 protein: CSATPGTDTQYF; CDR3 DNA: TGCAGCGCGACCCCTGGAACAGATACGCAGTATTTT
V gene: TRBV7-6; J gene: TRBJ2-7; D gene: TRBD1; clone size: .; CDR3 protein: CASSLLVGQGSHEQYF; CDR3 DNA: TGTGCCAGCAGCTTACTAGTGGGACAGGGTTCCCACGAGCAGTACTTC
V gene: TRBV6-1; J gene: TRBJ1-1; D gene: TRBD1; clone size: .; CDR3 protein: CASNPWTGENTEAFF; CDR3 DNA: TGTGCCAGCAATCCTTGGACAGGGGAGAACACTGAAGCTTTCTTT
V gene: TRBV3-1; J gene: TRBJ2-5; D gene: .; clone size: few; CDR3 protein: CASSPIRERETQYF; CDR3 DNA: TGTGCCAGCAGCCCCATACGGGAGCGAGAGACCCAGTACTTC
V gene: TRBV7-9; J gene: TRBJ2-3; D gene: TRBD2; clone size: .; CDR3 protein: CASRSGTSTDTQYF; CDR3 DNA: TGTGCCAGCAGAAGCGGGACTAGCACAGATACGCAGTATTTT
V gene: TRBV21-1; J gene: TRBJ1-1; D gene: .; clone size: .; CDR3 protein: CASSGHAGNTEAFF; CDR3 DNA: TGTGCCAGCAGCGGGCACGCAGGGAACACTGAAGCTTTCTTT